The T cell receptor beta chain described here comes from a study of T cell responses to AZD1222 COVID-19 vaccine. Remarks on this clone: Its antigen remains unknown.

TCRdb's table, derived via immunoSEQ multiplex PCR, lists solely in-frame clones and lacks some. This repertoire shows about 130,000 clones, about nine tenths found once; its top ten account for 6.9%. Broader study findings: There were mostly white British donors and more females than males, and clonal diversity was possibly underestimated.

The TCR originated in an adult in good health. The sequenced sample was peripheral blood, obtained on day 0 of AZD1222 vaccination.

Here the CDR3 DNA reads TGTGCCAGCAGTTTACCGCAGGTCCCCTACGAGCAGTACTTC. Its translation: CASSLPQVPYEQYF. The gene calls are TRBV27 and TRBJ2-7; no reliable D call. V was clipped by 2 bases and J by 2 bases, with 10 bases between them. Per the germline V gene, CDR1 is MNHEY and CDR2 is SMNVEV (reference sequence). This CDR3 contains 14 residues.